The rows below give T cell receptor beta chains drawn from one sample of a study of blood T cell repertoires in COVID-19. Clones were read by immunoSEQ multiplex PCR, and TCRdb kept only the in-frame ones, dropping some. The sample lists some 380,000 clones; around 90% were seen once. The sequenced sample was peripheral blood. The source is a man aged 18 to 30 with active or convalescent COVID-19. Each CDR3 is given with its conserved first and last residue. Fields, in order: CDR3 protein, CDR3 DNA, J gene, clone size, V gene, CDR3 length, D gene. D genes are given only for firm matches. Size is omitted from some rows. Given values are once, few, many or a class for expanded clones.

CDR3 protein: CASSPPDSGNTIYF; CDR3 DNA: TGTGCCAGCAGTCCGCCAGATTCTGGAAACACCATATATTTT; J gene: TRBJ1-3; clone size: .; V gene: TRBV6-2/TRBV6-3; CDR3 length: 14; D gene: .
CDR3 protein: CASSFSGGGYEQYF; CDR3 DNA: TGTGCCAGCAGTTTCTCGGGAGGGGGATACGAGCAGTACTTC; J gene: TRBJ2-7; clone size: few; V gene: TRBV28; CDR3 length: 14; D gene: TRBD2
CDR3 protein: CASSFGANQPQHF; CDR3 DNA: TGTGCCAGCAGTTTTGGGGCCAATCAGCCCCAGCATTTT; J gene: TRBJ1-5; clone size: .; V gene: TRBV28; CDR3 length: 13; D gene: .
CDR3 protein: CASSEALLGGREQYF; CDR3 DNA: TGTGCCAGCAGTGAAGCGCTTCTGGGGGGTAGGGAGCAGTACTTC; J gene: TRBJ2-7; clone size: .; V gene: TRBV6-1; CDR3 length: 15; D gene: .
CDR3 protein: CASSLSLGATNEKLFF; CDR3 DNA: TGTGCCAGCAGTTTATCCCTCGGGGCAACTAATGAAAAACTGTTTTTT; J gene: TRBJ1-4; clone size: .; V gene: TRBV28; CDR3 length: 16; D gene: .
CDR3 protein: CASRGLSNEKLFF; CDR3 DNA: TGTGCCAGCAGGGGGCTTTCTAATGAAAAACTGTTTTTT; J gene: TRBJ1-4; clone size: .; V gene: TRBV6-5; CDR3 length: 13; D gene: .
CDR3 protein: CASSQRTRGADTDTQYF; CDR3 DNA: TGCGCCAGCAGCCAACGAACGCGGGGGGCAGACACAGATACGCAGTATTTT; J gene: TRBJ2-3; clone size: .; V gene: TRBV4-3; CDR3 length: 17; D gene: TRBD2
CDR3 protein: CASSLGRDRAAYGYTF; CDR3 DNA: TGTGCCAGCAGTTTAGGGAGGGACAGGGCGGCCTATGGCTACACCTTC; J gene: TRBJ1-2; clone size: once; V gene: TRBV27; CDR3 length: 16; D gene: TRBD1
CDR3 protein: CASSNGPSGSGGDTQYF; CDR3 DNA: TGTGCCAGCAGTAACGGCCCTAGCGGGAGTGGCGGAGATACGCAGTATTTT; J gene: TRBJ2-3; clone size: .; V gene: TRBV6-2/TRBV6-3; CDR3 length: 17; D gene: TRBD2
CDR3 protein: CASSSLLGSLVNEQFF; CDR3 DNA: TGTGCCAGCAGCTCCCTCTTGGGCAGTTTGGTCAATGAGCAGTTCTTC; J gene: TRBJ2-1; clone size: .; V gene: TRBV11-2; CDR3 length: 16; D gene: .
CDR3 protein: CASSKQGAGEKLFF; CDR3 DNA: TGTGCCAGCAGCAAACAGGGGGCGGGGGAAAAACTGTTTTTT; J gene: TRBJ1-4; clone size: .; V gene: TRBV21-1; CDR3 length: 14; D gene: .
CDR3 protein: CASSEGFSSPLHF; CDR3 DNA: TGTGCCAGCAGTGAAGGGTTTAGTTCACCCCTCCACTTT; J gene: TRBJ1-6; clone size: .; V gene: TRBV6-1; CDR3 length: 13; D gene: .
CDR3 protein: CASSPSAGVDYGYTF; CDR3 DNA: TGTGCCAGCAGCCCTTCGGCAGGCGTAGACTATGGCTACACCTTC; J gene: TRBJ1-2; clone size: .; V gene: TRBV7-2; CDR3 length: 15; D gene: .
CDR3 protein: CAWSVLNSNQPQHF; CDR3 DNA: TGTGCCTGGAGTGTACTTAATAGCAATCAGCCCCAGCATTTT; J gene: TRBJ1-5; clone size: .; V gene: TRBV30; CDR3 length: 14; D gene: .
CDR3 protein: CASSQVAGPYEQYF; CDR3 DNA: TGTGCCAGCAGCCAGGTAGCGGGTCCCTACGAGCAGTACTTC; J gene: TRBJ2-7; clone size: .; V gene: TRBV3-1/TRBV3-2; CDR3 length: 14; D gene: TRBD2
CDR3 protein: CASSLSGGTANTEAFF; CDR3 DNA: TGTGCCAGCAGTTTATCTGGGGGGACCGCGAACACTGAAGCTTTCTTT; J gene: TRBJ1-1; clone size: .; V gene: TRBV27; CDR3 length: 16; D gene: .
CDR3 protein: CASSPENSGTPLHF; CDR3 DNA: TGTGCCAGCTCACCAGAGAACAGCGGAACACCCCTCCACTTT; J gene: TRBJ1-6; clone size: few; V gene: TRBV18; CDR3 length: 14; D gene: .
CDR3 protein: CASSLGGLGQGAREQYF; CDR3 DNA: TGTGCCAGCAGTTTGGGCGGGCTTGGACAGGGGGCGCGGGAGCAGTACTTC; J gene: TRBJ2-7; clone size: .; V gene: TRBV28; CDR3 length: 17; D gene: TRBD1
CDR3 protein: CASTHSAQSSYEQYF; CDR3 DNA: TGTGCCAGCACTCATAGCGCCCAAAGCTCCTACGAGCAGTACTTC; J gene: TRBJ2-7; clone size: .; V gene: TRBV6-5; CDR3 length: 15; D gene: .
CDR3 protein: CASSSQEPYEQYF; CDR3 DNA: TGCGCCAGCAGTTCCCAGGAACCCTACGAGCAGTACTTC; J gene: TRBJ2-7; clone size: .; V gene: TRBV10-1; CDR3 length: 13; D gene: .
CDR3 protein: CASSFPFRGRDEKLFF; CDR3 DNA: TGTGCCAGTAGTTTCCCTTTTAGGGGCAGAGATGAAAAACTGTTTTTT; J gene: TRBJ1-4; clone size: .; V gene: TRBV19; CDR3 length: 16; D gene: .
CDR3 protein: CASSLALAGQETQYF; CDR3 DNA: TGTGCCAGCAGCTTGGCACTAGCGGGTCAAGAGACCCAGTACTTC; J gene: TRBJ2-5; clone size: once; V gene: TRBV5-4; CDR3 length: 15; D gene: TRBD2
CDR3 protein: CASSFSSSGVQETQYF; CDR3 DNA: TGTGCCAGCAGCTTCAGCTCAAGCGGGGTACAAGAGACCCAGTACTTC; J gene: TRBJ2-5; clone size: once; V gene: TRBV7-2; CDR3 length: 16; D gene: TRBD2
CDR3 protein: CASSQGLAGGYEQYF; CDR3 DNA: TGCGCCAGCAGCCAAGGACTAGCGGGAGGTTACGAGCAGTACTTC; J gene: TRBJ2-7; clone size: .; V gene: TRBV4-3; CDR3 length: 15; D gene: TRBD2
CDR3 protein: CASSLGDRGPPYQPQHF; CDR3 DNA: TGTGCCAGCAGCTTAGGGGACAGGGGCCCCCCGTATCAGCCCCAGCATTTT; J gene: TRBJ1-5; clone size: .; V gene: TRBV7-8; CDR3 length: 17; D gene: TRBD1
CDR3 protein: CASSPTTGLGDYGYTF; CDR3 DNA: TGTGCCAGCTCACCAACGACAGGCCTCGGGGACTATGGCTACACCTTC; J gene: TRBJ1-2; clone size: .; V gene: TRBV18; CDR3 length: 16; D gene: .
CDR3 protein: CSVEDPQGTFGNTIYF; CDR3 DNA: TGCAGCGTTGAGGACCCACAGGGTACCTTCGGGAACACCATATATTTT; J gene: TRBJ1-3; clone size: few; V gene: TRBV29-1; CDR3 length: 16; D gene: .
CDR3 protein: CASSFTGGTYNEQFF; CDR3 DNA: TGTGCCAGCAGTTTTACAGGGGGCACCTACAATGAGCAGTTCTTC; J gene: TRBJ2-1; clone size: .; V gene: TRBV6-5; CDR3 length: 15; D gene: TRBD1
CDR3 protein: CSVLQRSYEQYF; CDR3 DNA: TGCAGCGTCCTTCAACGGTCCTACGAGCAGTACTTC; J gene: TRBJ2-7; clone size: .; V gene: TRBV29-1; CDR3 length: 12; D gene: .
CDR3 protein: CASRIGITYEQYF; CDR3 DNA: TGTGCCAGCAGGATCGGGATTACCTACGAGCAGTACTTC; J gene: TRBJ2-7; clone size: .; V gene: TRBV12-3/TRBV12-4; CDR3 length: 13; D gene: .
CDR3 protein: CASSLGQYGYTF; CDR3 DNA: TGCGCCAGCAGCTTGGGACAGTATGGCTACACCTTC; J gene: TRBJ1-2; clone size: .; V gene: TRBV5-1; CDR3 length: 12; D gene: .
CDR3 protein: CASSSGLYNEQFF; CDR3 DNA: TGTGCCAGTAGTTCCGGACTCTACAATGAGCAGTTCTTC; J gene: TRBJ2-1; clone size: .; V gene: TRBV19; CDR3 length: 13; D gene: .
CDR3 protein: CASTAGLQPQHF; CDR3 DNA: TGTGCCAGTACAGCAGGGCTACAGCCCCAGCATTTT; J gene: TRBJ1-5; clone size: .; V gene: TRBV19; CDR3 length: 12; D gene: .
CDR3 protein: CARNRGQYDGYTF; CDR3 DNA: TGTGCCAGGAACAGGGGGCAGTATGATGGCTACACCTTC; J gene: TRBJ1-2; clone size: .; V gene: TRBV2; CDR3 length: 13; D gene: TRBD1